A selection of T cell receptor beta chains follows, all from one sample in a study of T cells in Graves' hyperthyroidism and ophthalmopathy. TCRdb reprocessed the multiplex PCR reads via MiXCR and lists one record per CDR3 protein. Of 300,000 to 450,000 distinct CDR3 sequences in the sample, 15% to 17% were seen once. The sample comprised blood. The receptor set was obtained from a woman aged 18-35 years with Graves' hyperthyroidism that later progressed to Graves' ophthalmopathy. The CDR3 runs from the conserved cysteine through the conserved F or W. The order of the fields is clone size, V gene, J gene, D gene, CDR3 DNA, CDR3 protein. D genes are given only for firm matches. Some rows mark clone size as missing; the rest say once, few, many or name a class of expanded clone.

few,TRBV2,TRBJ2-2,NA,TGTGCCAGCAGTGATCAGGGTTTAAGGGTCACCGGGGAGCTGTTTTTT,CASSDQGLRVTGELFF
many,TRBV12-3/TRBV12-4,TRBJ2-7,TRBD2,TGTGCCAGCAGTCTCACTAGCGCTAGACTCTACGAGCAGTACTTC,CASSLTSARLYEQYF
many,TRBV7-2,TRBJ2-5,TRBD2,TGTGCCAGCAGCCCGGGGACTAGCGAAGAGACCCAGTACTTC,CASSPGTSEETQYF
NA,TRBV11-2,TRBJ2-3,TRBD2,TGTGCCAGCAGGACTAGCGGGAGGGCCGGAGATACGCAGTATTTT,CASRTSGRAGDTQYF
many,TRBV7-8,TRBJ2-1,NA,TGTGCCAGCAGGACGGGGTACAATGAGCAGTTCTTC,CASRTGYNEQFF
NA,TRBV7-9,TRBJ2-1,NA,TGTGCCACGAACCCCTGGAGACAGGAAAGTTACAATGAGCAGTTCTTC,CATNPWRQESYNEQFF
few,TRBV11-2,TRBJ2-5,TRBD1,TGTGCCAGCAGCTTAGTTACAGGGGGAGGCCAAGAGACCCAGTACTTC,CASSLVTGGGQETQYF
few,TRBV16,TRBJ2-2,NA,TGTGCCAGCAGCCAATCCCCGTGGGAGCACACCGGGGAGCTGTTTTTT,CASSQSPWEHTGELFF
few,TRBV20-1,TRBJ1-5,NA,TGCAGTGCGCCCAGTCCGGGGTTAGTTAATCAGCCCCAGCATTTT,CSAPSPGLVNQPQHF
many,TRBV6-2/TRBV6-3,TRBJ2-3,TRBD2,TGTGCCAGCGAAAGCGGGGGCACAGATACGCAGTATTTT,CASESGGTDTQYF
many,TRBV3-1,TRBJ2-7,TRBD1,TGTGCCAGCAGCCTCGGGACAGCCTACTACGAGCAGTACTTC,CASSLGTAYYEQYF
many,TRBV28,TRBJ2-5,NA,TGTGCCAGCAGTAGGGCCCCGCGGACCCAGTACTTC,CASSRAPRTQYF
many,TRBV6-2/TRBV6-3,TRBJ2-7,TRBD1,TGTGCCAGCAGTTACCGGGACAGGGTGTACGAGCAGTACTTC,CASSYRDRVYEQYF
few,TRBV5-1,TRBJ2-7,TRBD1,TGCGCCAGCAGCTTGGGGGGGACAGCCGCCTACGAGCAGTACTTC,CASSLGGTAAYEQYF
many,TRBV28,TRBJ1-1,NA,TGTGCCAGCAGTTTATGGGACGGAGTGAACACTGAAGCTTTCTTT,CASSLWDGVNTEAFF
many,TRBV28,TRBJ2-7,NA,TGTGCCAGCAGTCCTACCGCTCTAGGGAGATCCTACGAGCAGTACTTC,CASSPTALGRSYEQYF
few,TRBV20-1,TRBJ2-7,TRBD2,TGCAGTGCTAGAGAGGGGGGAAGCGGGATACCCGAGCAGTACTTC,CSAREGGSGIPEQYF
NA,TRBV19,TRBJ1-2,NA,TGTGCCAGTAGTACCCAGGGAAGCCACGCATATGGCTACACCTTC,CASSTQGSHAYGYTF
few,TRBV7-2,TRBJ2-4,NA,TGTGCCAGCAGCTTCGGGGGAGGAATAGCGCCAAAAAACATTCAGTACTTC,CASSFGGGIAPKNIQYF
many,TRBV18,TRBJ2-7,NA,TGTGCCAGCTCACCGGGTGGGGGGGCGAATTACGAGCAGTACTTC,CASSPGGGANYEQYF
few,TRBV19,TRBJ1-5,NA,TGTGCCAGTAGTACGACGGTCGATCAGCCCCAGCATTTT,CASSTTVDQPQHF
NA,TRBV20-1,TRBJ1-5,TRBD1,TGCAGTGCTCTGGGACAGGGAGGTGGTCAGCCCCAGCATTTT,CSALGQGGGQPQHF
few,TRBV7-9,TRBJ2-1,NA,TGTGCCAGCAGCTTAGATCAGGGGTCCTACAATGAGCAGTTCTTC,CASSLDQGSYNEQFF
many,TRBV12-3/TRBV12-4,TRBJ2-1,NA,TGTGCCAGCACTCGCGGAGAGGGGTCCTACAATGAGCAGTTCTTC,CASTRGEGSYNEQFF
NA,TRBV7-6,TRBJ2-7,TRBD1,TGTGCCAGCAGCCCCCACACGGGACAGGGGGCTTCCTACGAGCAGTACTTC,CASSPHTGQGASYEQYF
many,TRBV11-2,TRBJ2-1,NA,TGTGCCAGCAGCTTATCCTCAAATGAGCAGTTCTTC,CASSLSSNEQFF
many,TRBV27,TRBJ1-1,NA,TGTGCCAGCAGTTTATCAAAAGGCGGTGGGAACACTGAAGCTTTCTTT,CASSLSKGGGNTEAFF
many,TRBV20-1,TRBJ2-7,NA,TGCAGTGCTAGGGCAGGGATGACCTACGAGCAGTACTTC,CSARAGMTYEQYF
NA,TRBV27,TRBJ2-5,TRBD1,TGTGCCAGCTCTGTCGGGACAGGGGAGACCCAGTACTTC,CASSVGTGETQYF
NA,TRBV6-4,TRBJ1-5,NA,TGTGCCAGCAGGATTAGGAGGCCCCAGCATTTT,CASRIRRPQHF
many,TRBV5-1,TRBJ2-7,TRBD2,TGCGCCAGCAGTTATACTAGCGGGACGATATACGAGCAGTACTTC,CASSYTSGTIYEQYF
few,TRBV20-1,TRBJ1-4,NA,TGCAGTGCTAGAGATCCCGGTGGGGGGCAAAAACTGTTTTTT,CSARDPGGGQKLFF
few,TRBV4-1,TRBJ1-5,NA,TGCGCCAGCAGCCCCGCAGGACAGCTAAATAGCAATCAGCCCCAGCATTTT,CASSPAGQLNSNQPQHF
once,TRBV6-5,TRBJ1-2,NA,TGTGCCAGCAGTTACGGGGACACATATGGCTACACCTTC,CASSYGDTYGYTF
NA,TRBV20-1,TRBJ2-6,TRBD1,TGCAGTGCTATACCGGGACAGGGGGCAGATGGGGCCAACGTCCTGACTTTC,CSAIPGQGADGANVLTF
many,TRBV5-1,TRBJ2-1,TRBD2,TGCGCCAGCAGCTTGGGAACGGGAGGGAGTTTAAGCTCCTACAATGAGCAGTTCTTC,CASSLGTGGSLSSYNEQFF